Listed here is a single TCR beta chain. Original data processing: The authors estimated nucleated cell counts from reference gene primer amplification. TCRdb's copy holds only in-frame clones and misses some; the assay was immunoSEQ multiplex PCR. The V and J calls and clone size were taken over from that table, and D and trimming were inferred from the DNA. The sample includes 150,000 to 200,000 clones, about 80% of them seen just once. The CDR3 loop spans 15 amino acids. V gave up 1 base and J gave up 7 bases, with 13 bases separating them. Germline V lookup: CDR1 LNHDA, CDR2 SQIVND (reference sequence). The data were obtained in a study of blood T cell repertoires in COVID-19. Background on the study: COVID-19 samples collected from the United States, Italy and Spain covered acute and convalescent phases. PBMCs, B-cell-depleted T cells, or T cells were the source of the cDNA or gDNA that made up the material.

The sequence was obtained from a human donor with acute or convalescent COVID-19. The donor label of this sample is uncertain. Sequencing used peripheral blood. This sequence joins TRBV19 and TRBJ2-2; D perhaps matches TRBD1 (5 bases). The CDR3 bases are TGTGCCAGTAGTATAGTAGCAGGGTCGGACGGGGAGCTGTTTTTT. Translation: CASSIVAGSDGELFF.